Described below is a single T cell receptor (beta chain) sequence and its context. This clonotype has only a few counts. It has no known antigen specificity. No per-base quality is available; no much larger clone lies one base away. Receptor libraries were prepared by 5' RACE. Sequenced on a NextSeq 500. Unique molecular identifiers were attached to individual cDNA molecules in the TCR library protocol so that sequencing error and PCR bias could be corrected. Both TCR alpha and beta chains were sequenced, and tight co-correlation was observed between alpha and beta sequence abundances in each sample. The study's processing was this. Decombinator V4 was used to annotate the V gene, J gene and CDR3 of the TCR sequences. Expanded TCRs were defined as changing significantly between any two time points under a Poisson model with p below 0.0001. Abundances of TCRs were expressed as counts per million after normalisation to the total number of TCRs sequenced in each sample. MAIT TCRs were defined by TRAV1-2 paired with TRAJ12, TRAJ20 or TRAJ33, and iNKT TCRs by TRAV10 paired with TRAJ18. VDJdb, accessed 1 November 2021, was searched for CMV, EBV and SARS-CoV-2 annotated TCRs, with TCRs annotated for multiple antigens excluded. In TCRdb, the public reads were trimmed at Q25 with fastp and aligned with MiXCR, with productive beta chains retained. Every CDR3 protein is listed once, alongside the most common genes and DNA of its rows. The V and J calls shown here were made by TCRdb, not taken from the authors' results. The sample yields 60,000 to 85,000 distinct CDR3 sequences; around 15% were counted once. The biggest ten clones account for around 10% of the sample.

The study was a case-control design nested within a healthcare worker cohort in London, UK, with weekly nasopharyngeal swab PCR tests and blood sampling. Between 23 and 31 March 2020, the week of the UK lockdown, healthcare workers were enrolled and then followed up weekly for as long as 16 weeks. This record comes from a study of early T cells in non-severe SARS-CoV-2 infection (dated by TCRdb to about 2021). Regarding the research as a whole: Because TCR sequencing was done on bulk RNA from unsorted whole blood, the alpha and beta chains could not be paired.

V and J are trimmed by 4 bases and 1 base, and the gene matches miss 5 bases of the junction. From the cysteine through the phenylalanine, the CDR3 covers 15 amino acids. Left in the record is the CDR3 DNA by itself, 45 bases read in frame from the first base. Sequences SGHVS (CDR1) and FQNEAQ (CDR2) are obtained from the germline V gene. Study-wide findings and limitations: VDJdb matching was skewed toward anti-spike CD8 responses and likely underestimated virus-specific expansions by missing private and CD4 specificities.

The TCR sequence derives from an adult who was a healthcare worker with PCR-confirmed SARS-CoV-2 infection or an uninfected control (not recorded which). Sequenced material: whole blood. The chain uses TRBV7-8 and TRBJ1-1, with 8 junctional bases fitting TRBD1. The DNA is as follows: TGTGCCAGCAGCTCCTCCGGGACAGGGAACACTGAAGCTTTCTTT. Protein translation: CASSSSGTGNTEAFF.